Presented here are 14 T cell receptor beta chains from one specimen sequenced in a study of technical replicates of blood from a few donors (dated by TCRdb to about 2017). The library was prepared using the immunoSEQ multiplex PCR assay. TCRdb limited this immuneACCESS table to in-frame rearrangements with V and J called. A share of clones is missing; checked studies link under half to unresolved V genes, and the rest is unexplained. Here the sample has almost 85,000 clones; about 97% occur a single time. Less than 0.2% of the sample comes from the top ten. Sequenced material: T cells isolated from PBMCs. These receptors were collected from a human donor in good health.

The sample holds one count of this clone. The V gene is TRBV7-9, the J gene TRBJ2-1, with D unresolved. The ends were cut back, 1 base at V and 9 bases at J, with 10 bases in the middle. CDR3 length equals 13 residues. Germline loops: CDR1 SEHNR, CDR2 FQNEAQ (reference sequence). The CDR3 spells CASSLEILSEQFF. CDR3 coding DNA: TGTGCCAGCAGCTTAGAGATTTTGAGTGAGCAGTTCTTC.

This clone was observed once. The J gene is TRBJ1-2, the V gene TRBV10-3; 10 bases match TRBD1. CDR1 is ENHRY, CDR2 SYGVKD, per germline. Trimming removed 6 bases from V and 2 bases from J; junction bases left unmatched: 3. CDR3 length: 14 amino acids. The CDR3 region is CAIRRDRGNYGYTF. The CDR3 DNA is TGTGCCATCAGGCGGGACAGGGGCAACTATGGCTACACCTTC.

The chain is built from TRBV7-9 and TRBJ2-7, with 7 bases identical to TRBD1. The CDR3 consists of 13 residues. Germline loops: CDR1 SEHNR, CDR2 FQNEAQ (reference sequence). Losses at the gene ends were 5 bases for V and 4 bases for J; bases not matched to a gene: 5. CDR3 residues: CASSRQGTYEQYF. Written as DNA, the CDR3 is TGTGCCAGCAGCCGACAGGGTACGTACGAGCAGTACTTC.

This clone appeared once. V gene TRBV29-1 combines with J gene TRBJ2-1; TRBD2 matches 14 bases. Germline V gives CDR1 SQVTM, CDR2 ANQGSEA. CDR3 length: 14 residues. Germline trimming cut 7 bases from V and 7 bases from J; bases unmatched to any gene: 6. CDR3 protein: CSAGLAGGRNEQFF. The CDR3 nucleotides read TGCAGCGCTGGACTAGCGGGAGGCCGGAATGAGCAGTTCTTC.

A note on this clone: The sample has other DNA sequences that encode this CDR3 too. The J gene is TRBJ1-3, the V gene TRBV5-1; D not resolved. The CDR3 sequence is 14 residues long. CDR1 and CDR2 (germline): SGHRS, YFSETQ. V lost 0 bases to trimming and J lost 0 bases, with 4 bases between them. In nucleotides, the CDR3 is TGCGCCAGCAGCTTGGGCAGCTCTGGAAACACCATATATTTT. Translation gives CASSLGSSGNTIYF. The whole variable domain, filled in from reference TRBV5-1 and TRBJ1-3, reads KAGVTQTPRYLIKTRGQQVTLSCSPISGHRSVSWYQQTPGQGLQFLFEYFSETQRNKGNFPGRFSGRQFSNSRSEMNVSTLELGDSALYLCASSLGSSGNTIYFGEGSWLTVV.

This chain uses TRBV5-1 with TRBJ2-3; 11 nucleotides line up with TRBD2. The CDR3 runs to 16 residues. Trimming at V came to 3 bases and at J to 2 bases, leaving 5 bases not matched to a gene. Germline CDR1 and CDR2: SGHRS and YFSETQ. The chain's CDR3 is CASSSGTSGHTDTQYF. The CDR3, as DNA: TGCGCCAGCAGCTCCGGGACTAGCGGACACACAGATACGCAGTATTTT.

This chain uses TRBV5-4 with TRBJ2-3; tentative D call: TRBD2 (6 bases). Germline-derived CDR1 and CDR2 are SGHNT and YYREEE (reference sequence). The CDR3 is 16 residues long. Trimming took 4 bases from V and 1 from J, leaving 16 bases between them. CDR3 bases: TGTGCCAGCAGCCCGGACGGCGGGATCCGCACAGATACGCAGTATTTT. It specifies CASSPDGGIRTDTQYF.

As regards this clone: A read error may account for a junction end that differs from germline. This chain connects TRBV5-1 to TRBJ2-7, with 7 nucleotides matching TRBD1. The CDR3 covers 13 residues. Germline V lookup: CDR1 SGHRS, CDR2 YFSETQ. Here the CDR3 reads CASSSTGAYAQYF. The DNA for the CDR3 is TGCGCCAGCAGCTCAACAGGGGCGTACGCGCAGTACTTC.

This rearrangement joins TRBV6-1 to TRBJ1-5; D remains unclear. The CDR3 spans 15 residues. V was cut by 6 bases and J by 3 bases, with 15 bases left in between. Per germline, CDR1 MNHNS and CDR2 SASEGT. The CDR3, as DNA: TGTGCCAGCAGCCCGACTGGGGAGGCCAATCAGCCCCAGCATTTT. This codes for CASSPTGEANQPQHF.

The chain carries TRBV5-1 and TRBJ1-2; D call uncertain. Germline lookup yields CDR1 SGHRS and CDR2 YFSETQ. CDR3 length equals 13 residues. Trimming cost V 0 bases and J 7 bases, with 10 bases left between them. The CDR3 DNA reads as TGCGCCAGCAGCTTGGACGGAGGCAGTGGCTACACCTTC. This codes for CASSLDGGSGYTF.

The J gene is TRBJ2-7, the V gene TRBV5-5; D possibly corresponds to TRBD1 (6 bases). The germline V and J ends were trimmed by 6 bases and 4 bases, with 26 bases remaining between them. The CDR3 is made up of 17 amino acids. In germline, CDR1 is SGHKS, CDR2 YYEKEE (reference sequence). DNA for the CDR3: TGTGCCAGCAACCAACCCCTCGTTGGGGACACGATTTACGAGCAGTACTTC. Translation gives CASNQPLVGDTIYEQYF.

The chain couples TRBV28 to TRBJ2-1; 8 bases align to TRBD1. The V and J ends lost 8 bases and 11 bases, in that order; junction bases with no gene match: 14. The CDR3 length is 14 residues. CDR1 MDHEN and CDR2 SYDVKM come from the germline V gene. The CDR3 spells CASRDGTGGGKQFF. CDR3 DNA sequence: TGTGCCAGCCGGGACGGGACAGGTGGTGGAAAGCAGTTCTTC. The whole variable domain, filled in from reference TRBV28 and TRBJ2-1, reads DVKVTQSSRYLVKRTGEKVFLECVQDMDHENMFWYRQDPGLGLRLIYFSYDVKMKEKGDIPEGYSVSREKKERFSLILESASTNQTSMYLCASRDGTGGGKQFFGPGTRLTVL.

This sequence joins TRBV7-9 and TRBJ2-1; D might be TRBD1 (7 bases). Trimming shortened V by 9 bases and J by 5 bases, and 14 bases separated the two germline ends. Looked up from germline, CDR1 is SEHNR and CDR2 is FQNEAQ (reference sequence). This CDR3 has 13 residues. The CDR3 DNA follows: TGTGCCAGTCGACCCAGGGGGGACAATGAGCAGTTCTTC. The encoded protein is CASRPRGDNEQFF.

The sample holds a few counts of this clone. This rearrangement joins TRBV19 to TRBJ2-2; TRBD1 might be the D (6 bases). V dropped 7 bases and J dropped 1 base, with 13 bases sitting between them. The CDR3 extends over 15 amino acids. Germline CDR1 and CDR2: LNHDA and SQIVND (reference sequence). The CDR3 region is CASTMGQLNTGELFF. DNA of the CDR3: TGTGCCAGTACCATGGGACAATTGAACACCGGGGAGCTGTTTTTT.